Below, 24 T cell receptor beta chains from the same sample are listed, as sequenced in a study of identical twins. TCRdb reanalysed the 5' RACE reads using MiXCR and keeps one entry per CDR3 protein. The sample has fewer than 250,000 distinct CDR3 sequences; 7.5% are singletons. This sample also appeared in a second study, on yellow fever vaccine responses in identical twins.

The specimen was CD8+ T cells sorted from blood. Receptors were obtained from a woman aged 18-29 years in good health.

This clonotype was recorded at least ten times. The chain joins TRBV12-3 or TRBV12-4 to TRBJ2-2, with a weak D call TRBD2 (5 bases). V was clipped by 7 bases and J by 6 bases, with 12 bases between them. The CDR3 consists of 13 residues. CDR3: CASTFGNAGELFF. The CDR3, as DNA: TGTGCCAGCACCTTCGGGAATGCCGGGGAGCTGTTTTTT.

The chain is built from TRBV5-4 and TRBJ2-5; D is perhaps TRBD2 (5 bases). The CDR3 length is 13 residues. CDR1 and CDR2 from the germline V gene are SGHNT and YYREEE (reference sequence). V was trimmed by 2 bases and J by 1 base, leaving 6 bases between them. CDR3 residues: CASSFGVQETQYF. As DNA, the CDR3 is TGTGCCAGCAGCTTCGGGGTCCAAGAGACCCAGTACTTC.

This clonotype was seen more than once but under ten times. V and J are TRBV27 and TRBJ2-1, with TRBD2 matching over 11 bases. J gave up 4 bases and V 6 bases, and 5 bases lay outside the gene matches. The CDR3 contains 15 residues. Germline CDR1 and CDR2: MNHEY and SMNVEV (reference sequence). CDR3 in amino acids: CASSWTSGYYNEQFF. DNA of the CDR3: TGTGCCAGCAGCTGGACTAGCGGGTATTACAATGAGCAGTTCTTC.

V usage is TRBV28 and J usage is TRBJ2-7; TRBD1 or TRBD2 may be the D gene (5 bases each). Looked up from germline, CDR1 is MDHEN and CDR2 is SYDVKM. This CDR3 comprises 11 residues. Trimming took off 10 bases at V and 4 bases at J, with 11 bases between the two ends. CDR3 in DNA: TGTGCCACGGGGACCTATTACGAGCAGTACTTC. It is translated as CATGTYYEQYF.

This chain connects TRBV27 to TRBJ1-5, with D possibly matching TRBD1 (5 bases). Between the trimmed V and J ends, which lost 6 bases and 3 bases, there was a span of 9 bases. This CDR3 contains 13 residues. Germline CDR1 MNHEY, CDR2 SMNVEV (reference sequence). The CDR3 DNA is TGTGCCAGCAGCCGGGACGACAATCAGCCCCAGCATTTT. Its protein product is CASSRDDNQPQHF.

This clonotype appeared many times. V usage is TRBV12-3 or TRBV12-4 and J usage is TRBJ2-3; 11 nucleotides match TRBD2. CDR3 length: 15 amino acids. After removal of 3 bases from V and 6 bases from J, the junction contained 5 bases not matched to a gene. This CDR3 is CASSFTSGSPDTQYF. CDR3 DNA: TGTGCCAGCAGTTTTACTAGCGGGAGCCCCGATACGCAGTATTTT.

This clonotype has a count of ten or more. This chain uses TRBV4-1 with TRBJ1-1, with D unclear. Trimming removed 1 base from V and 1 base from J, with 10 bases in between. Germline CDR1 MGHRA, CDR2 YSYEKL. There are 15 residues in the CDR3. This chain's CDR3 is CASSQVEGRNTEAFF. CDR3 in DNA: TGCGCCAGCAGCCAAGTGGAGGGAAGGAACACTGAAGCTTTCTTT.

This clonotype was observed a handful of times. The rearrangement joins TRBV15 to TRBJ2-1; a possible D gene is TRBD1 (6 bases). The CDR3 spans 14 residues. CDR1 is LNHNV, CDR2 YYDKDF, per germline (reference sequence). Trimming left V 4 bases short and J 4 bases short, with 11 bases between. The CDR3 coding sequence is TGTGCCACCAGCACCCGACAGGCATACAATGAGCAGTTCTTC. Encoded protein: CATSTRQAYNEQFF.

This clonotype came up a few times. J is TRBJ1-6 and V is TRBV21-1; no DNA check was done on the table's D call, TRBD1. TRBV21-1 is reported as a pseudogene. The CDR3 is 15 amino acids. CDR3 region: CASTYQGAYNSPLHF. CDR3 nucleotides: TGTGCCAGCACTTACCAGGGGGCCTATAATTCACCCCTCCACTTT.

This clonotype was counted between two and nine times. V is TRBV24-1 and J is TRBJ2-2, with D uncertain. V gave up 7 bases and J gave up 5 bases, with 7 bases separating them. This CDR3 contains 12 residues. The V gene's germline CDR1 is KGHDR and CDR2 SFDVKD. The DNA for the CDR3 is TGTGCCACCAGCTGGGGAACCGGGGAGCTGTTTTTT. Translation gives CATSWGTGELFF.

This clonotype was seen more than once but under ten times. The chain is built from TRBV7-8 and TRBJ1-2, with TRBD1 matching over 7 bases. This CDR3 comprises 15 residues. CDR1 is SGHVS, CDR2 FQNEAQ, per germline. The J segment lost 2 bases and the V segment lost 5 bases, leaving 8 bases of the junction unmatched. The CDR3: CASSRAGQHNYGYTF. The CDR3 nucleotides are TGTGCCAGCAGCCGAGCGGGACAGCACAACTATGGCTACACCTTC.

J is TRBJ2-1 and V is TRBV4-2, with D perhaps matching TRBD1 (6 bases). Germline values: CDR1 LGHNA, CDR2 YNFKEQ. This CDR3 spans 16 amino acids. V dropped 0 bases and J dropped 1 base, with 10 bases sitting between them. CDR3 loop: CASSQDGGPSYNEQFF. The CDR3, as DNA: TGTGCCAGCAGCCAAGATGGGGGCCCGTCCTACAATGAGCAGTTCTTC.

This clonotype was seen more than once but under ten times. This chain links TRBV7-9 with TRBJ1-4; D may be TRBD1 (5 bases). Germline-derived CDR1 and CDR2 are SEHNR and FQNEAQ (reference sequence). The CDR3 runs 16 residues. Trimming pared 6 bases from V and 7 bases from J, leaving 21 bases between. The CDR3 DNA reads TGTGCCAGCAGGTCCGGTCGGGGGGAAGGAGGTGAAAAACTGTTTTTT. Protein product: CASRSGRGEGGEKLFF.

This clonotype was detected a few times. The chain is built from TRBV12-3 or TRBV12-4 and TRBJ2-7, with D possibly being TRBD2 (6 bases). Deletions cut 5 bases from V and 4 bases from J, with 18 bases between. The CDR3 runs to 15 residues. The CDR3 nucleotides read TGTGCCAGCAGTCCCGGGACTCCGCCTGGGTACGAGCAGTACTTC. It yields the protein CASSPGTPPGYEQYF.

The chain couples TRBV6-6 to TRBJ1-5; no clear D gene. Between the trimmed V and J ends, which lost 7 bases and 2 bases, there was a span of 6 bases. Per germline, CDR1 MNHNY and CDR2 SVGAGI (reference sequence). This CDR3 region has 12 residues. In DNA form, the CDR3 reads TGTGCCAGCACGGAGGGCAATCAGCCCCAGCATTTT. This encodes CASTEGNQPQHF.

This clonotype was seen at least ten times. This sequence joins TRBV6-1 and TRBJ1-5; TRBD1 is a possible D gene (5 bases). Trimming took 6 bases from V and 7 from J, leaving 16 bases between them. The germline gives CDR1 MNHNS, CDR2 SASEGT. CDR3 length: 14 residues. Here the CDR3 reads CASSMSGSQQPQHF. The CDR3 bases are TGTGCCAGCAGCATGTCAGGGTCTCAGCAGCCCCAGCATTTT.

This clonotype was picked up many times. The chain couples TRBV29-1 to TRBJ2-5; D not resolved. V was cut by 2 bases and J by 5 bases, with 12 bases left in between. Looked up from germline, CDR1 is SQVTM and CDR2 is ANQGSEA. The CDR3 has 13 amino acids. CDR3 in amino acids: CSVELGIGETQYF. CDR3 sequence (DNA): TGCAGCGTTGAATTGGGGATTGGGGAGACCCAGTACTTC.

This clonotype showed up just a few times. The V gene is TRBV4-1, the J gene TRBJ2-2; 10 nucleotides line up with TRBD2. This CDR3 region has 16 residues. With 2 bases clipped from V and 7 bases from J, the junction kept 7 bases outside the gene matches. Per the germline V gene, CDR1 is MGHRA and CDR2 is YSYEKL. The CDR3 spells CASSQWLAGEGGELFF. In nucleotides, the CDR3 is TGCGCCAGCAGCCAATGGCTAGCGGGAGAGGGCGGGGAGCTGTTTTTT.

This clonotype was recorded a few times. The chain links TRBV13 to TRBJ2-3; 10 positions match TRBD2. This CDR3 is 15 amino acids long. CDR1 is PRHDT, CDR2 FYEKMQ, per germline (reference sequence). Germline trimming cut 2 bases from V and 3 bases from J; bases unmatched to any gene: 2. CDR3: CASSLILAGTDTQYF. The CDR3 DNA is TGTGCCAGCAGCTTAATACTAGCGGGAACAGATACGCAGTATTTT.

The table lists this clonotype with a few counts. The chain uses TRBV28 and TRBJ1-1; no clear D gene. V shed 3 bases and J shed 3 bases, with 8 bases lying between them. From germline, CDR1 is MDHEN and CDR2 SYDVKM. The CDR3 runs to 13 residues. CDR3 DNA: TGTGCCAGCAGTTTTACACCCTACACTGAAGCTTTCTTT. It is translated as CASSFTPYTEAFF. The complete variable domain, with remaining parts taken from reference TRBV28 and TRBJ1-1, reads DVKVTQSSRYLVKRTGEKVFLECVQDMDHENMFWYRQDPGLGLRLIYFSYDVKMKEKGDIPEGYSVSREKKERFSLILESASTNQTSMYLCASSFTPYTEAFFGQGTRLTVV.

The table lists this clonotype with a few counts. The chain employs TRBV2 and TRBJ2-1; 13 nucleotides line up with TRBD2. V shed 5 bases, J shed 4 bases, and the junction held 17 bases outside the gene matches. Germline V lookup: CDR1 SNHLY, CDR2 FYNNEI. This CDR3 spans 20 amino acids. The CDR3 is CASSPRMVLAGGSVYNEQFF. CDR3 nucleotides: TGTGCCAGCAGTCCCCGTATGGTACTAGCGGGGGGGTCGGTATACAATGAGCAGTTCTTC.

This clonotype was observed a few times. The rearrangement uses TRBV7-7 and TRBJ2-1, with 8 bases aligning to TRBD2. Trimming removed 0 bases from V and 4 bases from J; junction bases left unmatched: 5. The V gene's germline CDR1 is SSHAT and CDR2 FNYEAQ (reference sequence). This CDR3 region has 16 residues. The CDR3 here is CASSLAPLAEYNEQFF. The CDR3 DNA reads TGTGCCAGCAGCTTAGCTCCACTAGCGGAGTACAATGAGCAGTTCTTC.

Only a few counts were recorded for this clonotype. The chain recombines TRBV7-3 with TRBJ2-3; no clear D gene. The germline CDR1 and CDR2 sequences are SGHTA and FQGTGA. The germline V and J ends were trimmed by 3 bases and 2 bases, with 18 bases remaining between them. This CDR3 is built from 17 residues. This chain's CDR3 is CASSLSKKGSSTDTQYF. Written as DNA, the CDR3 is TGTGCCAGCAGCTTGAGCAAGAAAGGGTCCTCCACAGATACGCAGTATTTT.

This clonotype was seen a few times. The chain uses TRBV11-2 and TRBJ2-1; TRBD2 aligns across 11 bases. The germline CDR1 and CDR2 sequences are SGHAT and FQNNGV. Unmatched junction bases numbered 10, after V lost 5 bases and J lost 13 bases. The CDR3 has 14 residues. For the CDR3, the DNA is TGTGCCAGCAGCACCCCACTAGCGGGGGCCTCTCAGTTCTTC. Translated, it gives CASSTPLAGASQFF.